Reported below is one TCR beta chain. Its matching antigen is unknown. Germline V lookup: CDR1 DFQATT, CDR2 SNEGSKA (reference sequence). CDR3 length: 16 residues. V lost 6 bases and J 0 bases, leaving 18 bases between the germline ends. The donors, healthy Caucasians from Russia, were aged about 6 to 95. The data were obtained in a study of blood T cells in healthy people across ages. Overall study results and limits: Diversity estimated from one million T cells was considered an underestimate.

The use of a sample-barcoded 5' primer and a J-beta primer mix characterized a second PCR of about 7 to 12 cycles. Every cDNA molecule carried a tag from a template-switch adaptor bearing 12 random nucleotides. All samples gave at least 3 million CDR3-containing paired-end reads. TCRdb analysed the 5' RACE reads with MiXCR anew, one entry per CDR3 protein. The data hold about 1.4 million distinct CDR3 sequences, with 55% to 75% observed a single time. The rearrangement links TRBV20-1 to TRBJ1-5, with D possibly being TRBD1 (5 bases). Sequenced input: blood. This receptor was obtained from a man aged 18 to 30 in good health. DNA for the CDR3: TGCAGTGCCAGAAGTCCTCAGGGTGGTAGCAATCAGCCCCAGCATTTT. Protein product: CSARSPQGGSNQPQHF.